The 30 T cell receptor beta chains presented below share a single source sample, sequenced in a study of blood T cells in healthy people across ages. A second PCR of 7 to 11 cycles used a sample-barcoded 5' primer and a J-beta primer mix. One entry per CDR3 protein results from TCRdb running MiXCR on the 5' RACE reads. The sample includes hundreds of thousands of distinct CDR3 sequences, around three fifths of them seen just once. The specimen was blood. The origin of the receptors is a man aged 55 to 69 in good health.

This clonotype appeared a single time. This rearrangement joins TRBV18 to TRBJ2-5; 8 bases agree with TRBD1. The J call is in doubt because the DNA end fits TRBJ2-7 better. The CDR3 sequence is 16 residues long. Germline V gene data show CDR1 as KGHSH and CDR2 as LQKENI. DNA for the CDR3: TGTGCCAGCTCACCATTAGCACGACAGGGGAACTACGAGCAGTACTTC. This sequence encodes CASSPLARQGNYEQYF.

The chain carries TRBV5-1 and TRBJ2-3; the D call may be TRBD1 or TRBD2 (5 bases each). CDR1 and CDR2 from the germline V gene are SGHRS and YFSETQ. The CDR3 has 14 residues. Trimming shortened V by 0 bases and J by 6 bases, and 11 bases separated the two germline ends. The CDR3 DNA is TGCGCCAGCAGCTTGGCCAGAGAGGGGGATACGCAGTATTTT. Translation gives CASSLAREGDTQYF.

The genes are TRBV5-1 and TRBJ2-7, with 9 nucleotides matching TRBD2. The CDR3 sequence is 14 residues long. Germline lookup yields CDR1 SGHRS and CDR2 YFSETQ. With 0 bases clipped from V and 9 bases from J, the junction kept 7 bases outside the gene matches. The CDR3 DNA follows: TGCGCCAGCAGCTTGGGACTAGCGGCGGTTATGCAGTACTTC. Protein: CASSLGLAAVMQYF.

This clonotype occurred many times. The rearrangement joins TRBV4-1 to TRBJ1-5; 8 bases are shared with TRBD1. The CDR3 runs to 16 residues. Trimming took 1 base from V and 5 from J; bases not matched to a gene: 7. CDR1 is MGHRA, CDR2 YSYEKL, per germline. CDR3 residues: CASSQVQGALDQPQHF. The DNA for the CDR3 is TGCGCCAGCAGCCAAGTTCAGGGGGCGTTGGATCAGCCCCAGCATTTT.

This clonotype was seen many times. The rearrangement joins TRBV7-9 to TRBJ2-7; 9 bases match TRBD1. Germline V gives CDR1 SEHNR, CDR2 FQNEAQ (reference sequence). The CDR3 sequence is 15 residues long. Trimming at V came to 3 bases and at J to 3 bases, leaving 6 bases not matched to a gene. The CDR3 DNA is TGTGCCAGCAGCTTTCCGCCGGGACAGGGCTACGAGCAGTACTTC. It specifies CASSFPPGQGYEQYF.

This clonotype was picked up one time. The CDR3 DNA reads TGTGCCAGCAGTTACGTACTAGCGAGGGGGAGCTCCTACAATGAGCAGTTCTTC. Its translation: CASSYVLARGSSYNEQFF. The rearrangement joins TRBV6-2 or TRBV6-3 to TRBJ2-1, with D possibly TRBD2 on 7 matching bases. The CDR3 has 18 residues. CDR1 and CDR2 (germline): MNHEY, SVGEGT. Between the trimmed V and J ends, which lost 2 bases and 0 bases, there was a span of 17 bases.

The rearrangement uses TRBV20-1 and TRBJ1-6; D perhaps matches TRBD1 (6 bases). Germline values: CDR1 DFQATT, CDR2 SNEGSKA (reference sequence). V was pared by 2 bases and J by 7 bases, with 18 bases between. This CDR3 is built from 16 residues. Here the CDR3 reads CSARKPGTGNNSPLHF. The DNA of the CDR3 is TGCAGTGCTAGAAAGCCTGGCACAGGGAACAATTCACCCCTCCACTTT.

J is TRBJ1-1 and V is TRBV5-1; tentative D call: TRBD1 (6 bases). CDR1 and CDR2 (germline): SGHRS, YFSETQ. The CDR3 extends over 15 amino acids. V was clipped by 0 bases and J by 5 bases, with 14 bases between them. The CDR3 region has the DNA TGCGCCAGCAGCTTGGCAAGTGAGGGGGGAACTGAAGCTTTCTTT. Its protein product is CASSLASEGGTEAFF.

This clonotype was found a few times. The gene calls are TRBV24-1 and TRBJ2-5, with 7 bases matching TRBD1. The CDR3 length is 12 residues. Trimming cost V 9 bases and J 1 base; bases outside gene matches: 1. Germline loops: CDR1 KGHDR, CDR2 SFDVKD. CDR3 in DNA: TGTGCCACCGGGACAGTCCAAGAGACCCAGTACTTC. Translation gives CATGTVQETQYF.

The rearrangement links TRBV6-1 to TRBJ2-3; 10 nucleotides agree with TRBD2. This CDR3 has 16 residues. The trim removed 9 bases at V and 0 bases at J, leaving 9 bases unmatched. Germline CDR1 is MNHNS and CDR2 is SASEGT. CDR3 bases: TGTGCCAGGGACCACGGACTAGCGGAGAGCACAGATACGCAGTATTTT. Amino acids: CARDHGLAESTDTQYF.

This clonotype was counted only a few times. The chain has TRBV7-7 and TRBJ2-4, with TRBD2 as a possible D gene (5 bases). The J call is doubtful: the DNA matches TRBJ2-7 better. Germline V gene lookup returns CDR1 SSHAT and CDR2 FNYEAQ (reference sequence). The CDR3 covers 13 residues. Written as DNA, the CDR3 is TGTGCCAGCAGCTTCGACCGGGGCTACGAGCAGTACTTC. Amino acid sequence: CASSFDRGYEQYF.

This chain uses TRBV12-3 or TRBV12-4 with TRBJ2-3, with 10 bases identical to TRBD2. V gave up 0 bases and J gave up 6 bases; unmatched junction bases: 3. The CDR3 is made up of 15 amino acids. The CDR3 loop is CASSLALAGYDTQYF. In DNA form, the CDR3 reads TGTGCCAGCAGTTTAGCACTAGCGGGGTATGATACGCAGTATTTT.

This chain connects TRBV2 to TRBJ2-7, with 10 bases aligning to TRBD1. The V and J ends lost 4 bases and 3 bases, in that order; junction bases with no gene match: 3. Germline V CDR1 and CDR2: SNHLY, FYNNEI. The CDR3 is 14 amino acids. CDR3 DNA sequence: TGTGCCAGCAGTGGGACAGGGGGATTCTACGAGCAGTACTTC. Protein sequence: CASSGTGGFYEQYF. Looking up the rest from reference TRBV2 and TRBJ2-7 gives the full variable domain: EPEVTQTPSHQVTQMGQEVILRCVPISNHLYFYWYRQILGQKVEFLVSFYNNEISEKSEIFDDQFSVERPDGSNFTLKIRSTKLEDSAMYFCASSGTGGFYEQYFGPGTRLTVT.

The rearrangement uses TRBV11-2 and TRBJ2-5, with 11 positions matching TRBD2. CDR3 length: 15 amino acids. V was clipped by 0 bases and J by 5 bases; unmatched bases: 2. Germline CDR1 and CDR2: SGHAT and FQNNGV. CDR3 region: CASSLDRTSGETQYF. The CDR3 bases are TGTGCCAGCAGCTTAGACCGGACTAGCGGGGAGACCCAGTACTTC.

The chain couples TRBV5-6 to TRBJ2-7, with D hard to call. The CDR3 length is 14 residues. V gave up 2 bases and J gave up 2 bases, with 11 bases separating them. The germline CDR1 and CDR2 sequences are SGHDT and YYEEEE. CDR3 nucleotides: TGTGCCAGCAGCTTCACCCCTGGCACCTACGAGCAGTACTTC. This encodes CASSFTPGTYEQYF. Drawing the rest from reference TRBV5-6 and TRBJ2-7, the complete variable domain is DAGVTQSPTHLIKTRGQQVTLRCSPKSGHDTVSWYQQALGQGPQFIFQYYEEEERQRGNFPDRFSGHQFPNYSSELNVNALLLGDSALYLCASSFTPGTYEQYFGPGTRLTVT.

This chain connects TRBV6-5 to TRBJ2-5; possible D gene TRBD2, 6 bases. V was shortened by 2 bases and J by 5 bases, with 15 bases between the two germline ends. This CDR3 is built from 15 residues. Germline values: CDR1 MNHEY, CDR2 SVGAGI. The CDR3 sequence: CASSYGGTKRETQYF. Here the CDR3 DNA reads TGTGCCAGCAGTTACGGGGGGACGAAAAGGGAGACCCAGTACTTC.

CDR3 nucleotide sequence: TGTGCCAGCAGTTTCAGTTTAGGACTAGCAACTAACACAGATACGCAGTATTTT. It is translated as CASSFSLGLATNTDTQYF. The chain links TRBV4-2 to TRBJ2-3; TRBD2 agrees at 8 bases. CDR3 length: 18 residues. V dropped 6 bases and J dropped 2; count of bases not matched to a gene: 16. Germline V lookup: CDR1 LGHNA, CDR2 YNFKEQ.

This chain uses TRBV5-1 with TRBJ2-7, with 8 bases lining up with TRBD1. The junction had 5 bases not matched to a gene; V was cut back by 0 bases and J by 3 bases. The germline V gene encodes CDR1 SGHRS and CDR2 YFSETQ. This CDR3 comprises 15 residues. CDR3 sequence: CASSLGWTGSYEQYF. The DNA for the CDR3 is TGCGCCAGCAGCTTGGGGTGGACAGGGAGCTACGAGCAGTACTTC.

This chain joins TRBV28 and TRBJ1-2; TRBD1 matches at 8 bases. This CDR3 is 16 amino acids long. With V trimmed by 7 bases and J by 2 bases, 12 bases remained unmatched. The V gene's germline CDR1 is MDHEN and CDR2 SYDVKM. The CDR3, as DNA: TGTGCCAGCACCATAACCGGGACAGGCCCCAACTATGGCTACACCTTC. As protein: CASTITGTGPNYGYTF.

Only one count was recorded for this clonotype. A much larger clone differs by one base, so this may be a read error. The gene calls are TRBV7-9 and TRBJ1-2; D not resolved. The CDR3 sequence is 14 residues long. Germline V gives CDR1 SEHNR, CDR2 FQNEAQ (reference sequence). The V end was cut by 6 bases, the J end by 0 bases, with 11 bases between. This CDR3 is CASRVNIANYGYTF. The CDR3 nucleotides are TGTGCCAGCAGGGTGAATATAGCTAACTATGGCTACACCTTC.

CDR3 in DNA: TGTGCCAGCAGTCCTCAGGGCGGCAGGAGCCTGAGCAATCAGCCCCAGCATTTT. Its protein product is CASSPQGGRSLSNQPQHF. V and J are TRBV27 and TRBJ1-5; tentative D call: TRBD1 (5 bases). V was shortened by 5 bases and J by 1 base, with 21 bases between the two germline ends. The CDR3 has 18 amino acids. Per germline, CDR1 MNHEY and CDR2 SMNVEV (reference sequence).

In its sample, this clonotype was seen once. V gene TRBV20-1 combines with J gene TRBJ2-7, with 11 bases aligning to TRBD2. V trimming: 6 bases; J trimming: 6 bases; junction bases outside the gene matches: 7. Per the germline V gene, CDR1 is DFQATT and CDR2 is SNEGSKA (reference sequence). The CDR3 loop spans 13 amino acids. CDR3 coding DNA: TGCAGTGCACCGGGACTAGCGGCTACCGAGCAGTACTTC. Its translation: CSAPGLAATEQYF.

The rearrangement joins TRBV20-1 to TRBJ1-2; D ambiguous. The CDR3 runs to 14 residues. Trimming removed 6 bases at V and 6 bases at J, with 20 bases between. Germline-derived CDR1 and CDR2 are DFQATT and SNEGSKA (reference sequence). The CDR3: CSATNLKGGDGYTF. The CDR3, as DNA: TGCAGTGCCACAAATTTGAAGGGCGGGGATGGCTACACCTTC.

The count of this clonotype is one. CDR3 nucleotides: TGTGCCAGCAGCGGGCGACTAGCGGTCCGACAAGAGACCCAGTACTTC. It specifies CASSGRLAVRQETQYF. The chain combines TRBV7-6 with TRBJ2-5; 9 bases match TRBD2. Germline CDR1 is SGHVS and CDR2 is FNYEAQ. This CDR3 contains 16 residues. V was pared by 5 bases and J by 2 bases, with 9 bases of the junction left unmatched.

The V call is TRBV6-5, the J call TRBJ2-5; 11 positions agree with TRBD2. CDR3 length equals 16 residues. Germline V gene lookup returns CDR1 MNHEY and CDR2 SVGAGI. The ends lost 2 bases at V and 2 bases at J; junction bases unmatched: 4. Here the CDR3 reads CASSYTSGGPQETQYF. The DNA for the CDR3 is TGTGCCAGCAGTTACACTAGCGGGGGCCCTCAAGAGACCCAGTACTTC.

The CDR3 nucleotides are TGTGCCAGCAGTTCAGGGGGCTGGGGGCAGCCCCAGCATTTT. It translates to CASSSGGWGQPQHF. The V call is TRBV28, the J call TRBJ1-5; 8 nucleotides align to TRBD1. The CDR3 length is 14 residues. V gave up 4 bases and J gave up 7 bases; unmatched junction bases: 6. Looked up from germline, CDR1 is MDHEN and CDR2 is SYDVKM.

The V and J genes are TRBV20-1 and TRBJ2-1; 7 nucleotides line up with TRBD2. The V segment lost 0 bases and the J segment 7 bases; nucleotides outside the gene matches: 6. The CDR3 length is 14 residues. Germline V gene lookup returns CDR1 DFQATT and CDR2 SNEGSKA (reference sequence). The CDR3 DNA reads TGCAGTGCTAGAGATCCGTGGGGGGGAAATGAGCAGTTCTTC. Translated, it gives CSARDPWGGNEQFF.

The genes are TRBV6-1 and TRBJ1-6; D is unclear. The germline V gene encodes CDR1 MNHNS and CDR2 SASEGT. V gave up 10 bases and J gave up 7 bases, with 14 bases separating them. This CDR3 has 13 residues. CDR3 bases: TGTGCCACCGGGGAGGGCTACAATTCACCCCTCCACTTT. This translates into CATGEGYNSPLHF.

This clonotype was seen a handful of times. The CDR3 region has the DNA TGCGCCAGCAGCCGCGGGGAAGGGTACAATGAGCAGTTCTTC. Its translation is CASSRGEGYNEQFF. The chain joins TRBV4-1 to TRBJ2-1; a possible D gene is TRBD2 (6 bases). V lost 4 bases, J lost 4 bases, and 11 bases lay in between. This CDR3 is built from 14 residues. Germline lookup yields CDR1 MGHRA and CDR2 YSYEKL.

V is TRBV20-1 and J is TRBJ2-1; tentatively, D is TRBD1 (6 bases). This CDR3 comprises 14 residues. Trimming shortened V by 5 bases and J by 4 bases, and 15 bases separated the two germline ends. Germline lookup yields CDR1 DFQATT and CDR2 SNEGSKA (reference sequence). The CDR3 here is CSAASDRPYNEQFF. CDR3 DNA: TGCAGTGCTGCCTCCGACAGGCCTTACAATGAGCAGTTCTTC.